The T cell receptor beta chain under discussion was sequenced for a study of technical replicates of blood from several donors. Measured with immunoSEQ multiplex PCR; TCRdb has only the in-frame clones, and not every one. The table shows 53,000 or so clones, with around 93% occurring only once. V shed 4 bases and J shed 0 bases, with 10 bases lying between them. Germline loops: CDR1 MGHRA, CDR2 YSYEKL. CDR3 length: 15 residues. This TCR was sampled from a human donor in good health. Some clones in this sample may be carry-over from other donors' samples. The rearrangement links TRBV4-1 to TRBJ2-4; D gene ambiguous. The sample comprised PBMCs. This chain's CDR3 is CASSRTDGAKNIQYF. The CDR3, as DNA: TGCGCCAGCAGCCGCACAGATGGAGCCAAAAACATTCAGTACTTC.